These T cell receptor beta chains were read from a single sample in a study of blood T cell repertoires in COVID-19. The protocol was immunoSEQ multiplex PCR, while the TCRdb copy is restricted to in-frame clones and leaves out a portion. Among under 300,000 clones listed, roughly 91% were seen once. The sequenced sample consisted of peripheral blood. Receptors were obtained from a man in his thirties or forties with COVID-19, enrolled during active disease. The CDR3 runs from the conserved cysteine through the conserved F or W. The order of the fields is CDR3 DNA, CDR3 protein, J gene, D gene, V gene. A D gene is named only where the DNA matches it firmly.

DNA: TGCAGTGCTAGTAAGAAATTTGGCAGGGGCGGCTACACCTTC
CDR3: CSASKKFGRGGYTF
J: TRBJ1-2
D: -
V: TRBV20-1

DNA: TGTGCCAGCAGTGGCCGGGACAGACAAGCTGATATTACCTACGAGCAGTACTTC
CDR3: CASSGRDRQADITYEQYF
J: TRBJ2-7
D: TRBD1
V: TRBV25-1

DNA: TGTGCCATCAGTGAGCTGAGTGGACAGGGGAAGTACGAGCAGTACTTC
CDR3: CAISELSGQGKYEQYF
J: TRBJ2-7
D: TRBD1
V: TRBV10-3

DNA: TGTGCCAGCAGACAGGGTTCCACCGGGGAGCTGTTTTTT
CDR3: CASRQGSTGELFF
J: TRBJ2-2
D: -
V: TRBV2

DNA: TGCGCCAGCAGTCTGACAGACTATGGCTACACCTTC
CDR3: CASSLTDYGYTF
J: TRBJ1-2
D: -
V: TRBV5-1

DNA: TGTGCCAGCAGTTATACAGGAGATCAGCCCCAGCATTTT
CDR3: CASSYTGDQPQHF
J: TRBJ1-5
D: -
V: TRBV6-5

DNA: TGTGCCAGCAGTATAGGCGTTGGCGGTGGCTACACCTTC
CDR3: CASSIGVGGGYTF
J: TRBJ1-2
D: -
V: TRBV6-5

DNA: TGTGCCAGCAGCTTACCGAGACAGGGGGCGGATGAAGCTTTCTTT
CDR3: CASSLPRQGADEAFF
J: TRBJ1-1
D: TRBD1
V: TRBV7-3

DNA: TGTGCCAGCTCCCCGGACGGGGGTAACACTGAAGCTTTCTTT
CDR3: CASSPDGGNTEAFF
J: TRBJ1-1
D: -
V: TRBV18

DNA: TGTGCCTGGGCGGGACTAGCGGGGATCACAGATACGCAGTATTTT
CDR3: CAWAGLAGITDTQYF
J: TRBJ2-3
D: TRBD2
V: TRBV30

DNA: TGCGCCAGCAGCCAGTTCATGGCCCCCATCGGGTACGAGCAGTACTTC
CDR3: CASSQFMAPIGYEQYF
J: TRBJ2-7
D: -
V: TRBV4-1

DNA: TGTGCCAGTAGCCCGCGGGGGGACAGGGGGCGCGGCTATGGCTACACCTTC
CDR3: CASSPRGDRGRGYGYTF
J: TRBJ1-2
D: TRBD1
V: TRBV19

DNA: TGTGCCAGCCAAGAGGCCTCGAACACCGGGGAGCTGTTTTTT
CDR3: CASQEASNTGELFF
J: TRBJ2-2
D: -
V: TRBV6-5

DNA: TGTGCCTGGAGTAGCACACCCACAGGGGTTCGTAGCAATCAGCCCCAGCATTTT
CDR3: CAWSSTPTGVRSNQPQHF
J: TRBJ1-5
D: TRBD1
V: TRBV30

DNA: TGTGCCAGCAGTCCTTCCATAGGACAGGGGAGGTACGAGCAGTACTTC
CDR3: CASSPSIGQGRYEQYF
J: TRBJ2-7
D: TRBD1
V: TRBV28

DNA: TGCGCCAGCAGCCCCGACCCGGGAGCCAATCAGCCCCAGCATTTT
CDR3: CASSPDPGANQPQHF
J: TRBJ1-5
D: -
V: TRBV5-1